These 9 T cell receptor beta chains were sequenced from one sample in a study of CD8 T cells in ankylosing spondylitis. MiXCR was run by TCRdb on the 5' RACE reads, yielding one entry per CDR3 protein. The sample consists of fewer than 250,000 distinct CDR3 sequences, about 11% of them appearing once. Input material: blood, either unsorted or a sorted T cell fraction (not recorded which). The origin of the receptors is a male donor with ankylosing spondylitis or in good health (not recorded which).

The genes are TRBV27 and TRBJ2-5; D is ambiguous. The CDR3 runs 14 residues. Germline V lookup: CDR1 MNHEY, CDR2 SMNVEV (reference sequence). The germline V and J ends were trimmed by 2 bases and 1 base, with 8 bases remaining between them. The CDR3 sequence is CASSLNYLQETQYF. The DNA for the CDR3 is TGTGCCAGCAGTTTAAATTACCTCCAAGAGACCCAGTACTTC.

The sample holds many counts of this clonotype. The V gene is TRBV7-2, the J gene TRBJ1-5; no clear D gene. CDR1 and CDR2 (germline): SGHTA, FQGNSA. The CDR3 covers 15 residues. V was shortened by 5 bases and J by 1 base, with 12 bases between the two germline ends. The CDR3 here is CASSPSAGSNQPQHF. CDR3 bases: TGTGCCAGCAGCCCTTCAGCCGGGAGCAATCAGCCCCAGCATTTT.

The gene calls are TRBV12-3 or TRBV12-4 and TRBJ2-3, with D unresolved. The V gene lost 7 bases and the J gene lost 2 bases, with 10 bases spanning the gap. The CDR3 contains 13 residues. CDR3 in amino acids: CASTFGFTDTQYF. The CDR3 bases are TGTGCCAGCACTTTCGGTTTCACAGATACGCAGTATTTT.

Ten or more counts support this clonotype. V and J are TRBV4-2 and TRBJ2-3, with unresolved D. The germline gives CDR1 LGHNA, CDR2 YNFKEQ. This CDR3 is built from 14 residues. The V gene lost 0 bases and the J gene lost 7 bases, with 11 bases spanning the gap. The CDR3 DNA sequence: TGTGCCAGCAGCCAAGATCCCCGAGAGAATACGCAGTATTTT. This codes for CASSQDPRENTQYF.

This clonotype was recorded at least ten times. This chain connects TRBV7-8 to TRBJ2-1; the D gene is possibly TRBD2 (6 bases). Germline CDR1 is SGHVS and CDR2 is FQNEAQ. V lost 4 bases, J lost 6 bases, and 10 bases lay in between. This CDR3 is built from 13 residues. The CDR3 protein is CASSSGLFNEQFF. CDR3 nucleotide sequence: TGTGCCAGCAGCTCGGGACTGTTCAATGAGCAGTTCTTC.

The chain recombines TRBV5-1 with TRBJ1-6; 7 positions match TRBD1. J lost 9 bases, V lost 3 bases, and 6 bases had no gene match. Looked up from germline, CDR1 is SGHRS and CDR2 is YFSETQ. The CDR3 covers 14 residues. Written as DNA, the CDR3 is TGCGCCAGCAGCTCGACACAGGGGAGTTCACCCCTCCACTTT. Residues: CASSSTQGSSPLHF.

This clonotype was counted ten times or more. The CDR3 DNA is TGCGCCAGCAGCTTGGGGGTTTGGGAGTTAGACAATGAGCAGTTCTTC. Its translation: CASSLGVWELDNEQFF. The rearrangement uses TRBV5-1 and TRBJ2-1; D might be TRBD2 (5 bases). The ends were cut back, 0 bases at V and 5 bases at J, with 15 bases in the middle. This CDR3 has 16 amino acids. Germline V lookup: CDR1 SGHRS, CDR2 YFSETQ.

J is TRBJ2-7 and V is TRBV4-1; D gene uncertain. The CDR3 totals 13 residues. V lost 1 base and J lost 5, with 9 bases in between. The V gene's germline CDR1 is MGHRA and CDR2 YSYEKL. The CDR3 DNA reads TGCGCCAGCAGCCAAGTCCCCGAGAACGAGCAGTACTTC. Translation: CASSQVPENEQYF.

The sample holds many counts of this clonotype. The chain couples TRBV20-1 to TRBJ1-1, with D perhaps TRBD1 (5 bases). The CDR3 runs to 14 residues. The germline V gene has CDR1 DFQATT and CDR2 SNEGSKA (reference sequence). Trimming pared 0 bases from V and 5 bases from J, leaving 13 bases between. The CDR3 protein is CSARDPGGSTEAFF. The CDR3 nucleotides are TGCAGTGCTAGAGATCCTGGGGGGAGTACTGAAGCTTTCTTT.